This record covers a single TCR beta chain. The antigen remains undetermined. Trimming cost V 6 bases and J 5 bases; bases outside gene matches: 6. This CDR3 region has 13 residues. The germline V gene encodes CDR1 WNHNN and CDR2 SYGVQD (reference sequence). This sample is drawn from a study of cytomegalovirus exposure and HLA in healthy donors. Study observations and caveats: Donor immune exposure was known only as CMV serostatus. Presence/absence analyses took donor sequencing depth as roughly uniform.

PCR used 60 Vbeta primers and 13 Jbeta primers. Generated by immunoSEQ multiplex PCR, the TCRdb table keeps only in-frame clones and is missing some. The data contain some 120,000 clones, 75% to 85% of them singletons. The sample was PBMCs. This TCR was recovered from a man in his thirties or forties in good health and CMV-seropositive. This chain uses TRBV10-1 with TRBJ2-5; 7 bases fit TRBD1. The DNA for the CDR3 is TGCGCCAGCAGCACAGGGGTCGGGGAGACCCAGTACTTC. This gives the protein CASSTGVGETQYF.